Given below is one TCR beta chain in context. The CDR3 is made up of 16 amino acids. V dropped 4 bases and J dropped 4; count of bases not matched to a gene: 11. The germline V gene has CDR1 SGHRS and CDR2 YFSETQ. This entry belongs to a study of blood T cell repertoires in COVID-19. Overall study context: Acute-phase and convalescent COVID-19 samples originated in the United States, Italy and Spain.

The data were produced by immunoSEQ multiplex PCR, yet TCRdb's version contains in-frame clones alone and is incomplete. The sample consists of about 140,000 clones, approximately 80% of them appearing once. The chain couples TRBV5-1 to TRBJ1-3; the match to TRBD1 covers 7 bases. The sequenced material came from PBMCs or T cells enriched from blood (not recorded which). This receptor was identified in a man between 65 and 80 years old who had been exposed to COVID-19. The CDR3 region has the DNA TGCGCCAGCAGCGTTGGCCTAGGGGGCTTGGGAAACACCATATATTTT. Translated, it gives CASSVGLGGLGNTIYF.